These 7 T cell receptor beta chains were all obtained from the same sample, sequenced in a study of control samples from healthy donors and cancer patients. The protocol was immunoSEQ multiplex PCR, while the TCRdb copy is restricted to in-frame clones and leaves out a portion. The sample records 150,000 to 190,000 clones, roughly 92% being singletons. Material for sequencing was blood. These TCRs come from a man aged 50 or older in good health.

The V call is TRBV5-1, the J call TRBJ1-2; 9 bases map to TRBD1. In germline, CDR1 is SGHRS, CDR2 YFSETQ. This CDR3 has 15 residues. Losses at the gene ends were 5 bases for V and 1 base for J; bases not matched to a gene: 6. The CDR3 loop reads CASSGGTGLNYGYTF. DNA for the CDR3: TGCGCCAGCAGTGGGGGGACAGGGCTTAACTATGGCTACACCTTC.

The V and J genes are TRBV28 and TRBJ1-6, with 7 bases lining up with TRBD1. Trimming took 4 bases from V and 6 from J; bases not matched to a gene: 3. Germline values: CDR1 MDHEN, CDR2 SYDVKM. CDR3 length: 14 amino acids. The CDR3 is CASSSGTVNSPLHF. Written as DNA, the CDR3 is TGTGCCAGCAGTTCTGGGACAGTTAATTCACCCCTCCACTTT.

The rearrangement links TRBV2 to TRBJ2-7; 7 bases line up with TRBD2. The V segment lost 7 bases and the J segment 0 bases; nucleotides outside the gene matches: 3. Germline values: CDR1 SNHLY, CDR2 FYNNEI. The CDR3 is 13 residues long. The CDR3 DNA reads TGTGCCAGCAAAGCGGGGTCCTCCTACGAGCAGTACTTC. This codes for CASKAGSSYEQYF.

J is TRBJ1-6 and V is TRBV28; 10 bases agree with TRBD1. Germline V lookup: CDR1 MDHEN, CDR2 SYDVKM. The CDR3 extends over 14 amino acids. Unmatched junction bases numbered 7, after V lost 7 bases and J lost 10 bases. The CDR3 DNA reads TGTGCCAGCACCCTGGACAGGGGGTACTCACCCCTCCACTTT. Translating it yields CASTLDRGYSPLHF.

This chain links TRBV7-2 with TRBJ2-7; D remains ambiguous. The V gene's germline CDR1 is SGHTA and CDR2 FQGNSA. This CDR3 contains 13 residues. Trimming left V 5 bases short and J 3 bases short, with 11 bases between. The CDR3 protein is CASSPSPGYEQYF. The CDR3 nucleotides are TGTGCCAGCAGCCCCTCTCCGGGCTACGAGCAGTACTTC.

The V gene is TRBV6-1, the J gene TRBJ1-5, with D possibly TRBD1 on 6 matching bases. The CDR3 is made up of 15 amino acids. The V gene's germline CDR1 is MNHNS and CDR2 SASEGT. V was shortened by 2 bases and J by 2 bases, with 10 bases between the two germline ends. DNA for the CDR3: TGTGCCAGCAGTGAAAGGGGGTTTGGCAATCAGCCCCAGCATTTT. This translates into CASSERGFGNQPQHF.

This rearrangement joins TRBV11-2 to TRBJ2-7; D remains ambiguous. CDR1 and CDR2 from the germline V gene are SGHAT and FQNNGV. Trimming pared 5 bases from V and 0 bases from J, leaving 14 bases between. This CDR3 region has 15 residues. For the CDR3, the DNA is TGTGCCAGCAGCCGAGGCCCATCCTCCTCCTACGAGCAGTACTTC. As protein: CASSRGPSSSYEQYF.